This TCR beta chain was recorded in a study of blood T cell repertoires in COVID-19. Sequenced by immunoSEQ multiplex PCR; TCRdb stores in-frame clones only, minus some. Of about 58,000 clones listed, approximately 90% are singletons. Germline V lookup: CDR1 SNHLY, CDR2 FYNNEI. The CDR3 totals 13 residues. V lost 6 bases to trimming and J lost 2 bases, with 10 bases between them. The specimen was peripheral blood. This chain links TRBV2 with TRBJ1-1, with D perhaps TRBD1 (6 bases). The clonotype comes from a woman aged 55-70 years with active COVID-19. In DNA, the CDR3 is TGTGCCAGCAGGGGGGCAAGAAACACTGAAGCTTTCTTT. It yields the protein CASRGARNTEAFF.